This is a list of T cell receptor beta chains from one sample in a study of regulatory T cells in long-lasting Graves disease. TCRdb re-called the multiplex PCR reads with MiXCR, one entry per CDR3 protein. The sample includes about 540,000 distinct CDR3 sequences, about 13% of them seen just once. Another study also made use of these data, one on T cells in Graves' hyperthyroidism and ophthalmopathy.

The sequencing here drew on peripheral blood mononuclear cells (PBMCs), taken at new diagnosis, from a patient treated with antithyroid drugs. Receptor source: a man aged 30 to 45 with Graves disease. The CDR3 runs from the conserved cysteine through the conserved F or W. Each record gives: D gene, V gene, J gene, clone size, CDR3 protein, CDR3 DNA. The D gene is left open where the match is weak. Only some rows state a clone size, as once, few, many or a class for expanded clones.

NA	TRBV7-9	TRBJ2-7	NA	CASNSEGAREQYF	TGTGCCAGCAACTCGGAGGGGGCCCGCGAGCAGTACTTC
TRBD2	TRBV20-1	TRBJ2-5	many	CSARDPGSGRGETQYF	TGCAGTGCTAGAGATCCTGGCAGCGGGAGGGGGGAGACCCAGTACTTC
TRBD1	TRBV9	TRBJ2-7	many	CASSVEGTGMAYEQYF	TGTGCCAGCAGCGTAGAGGGGACAGGGATGGCCTACGAGCAGTACTTC
NA	TRBV3-1	TRBJ2-1	NA	CASSHPGTSYNEQFF	TGTGCCAGCAGCCACCCTGGAACGTCATACAATGAGCAGTTCTTC
TRBD1	TRBV2	TRBJ2-5	NA	CASRGTDFQETQYF	TGTGCCAGCAGGGGGACAGATTTTCAAGAGACCCAGTACTTC
TRBD2	TRBV11-2	TRBJ2-1	many	CATEGWSGSSYSYNEQFF	TGTGCCACCGAGGGGTGGAGCGGGAGTAGCTACTCCTACAATGAGCAGTTCTTC
TRBD2	TRBV20-1	TRBJ2-1	many	CSANLGLAGVDYNEQFF	TGCAGTGCTAACCTCGGACTAGCGGGAGTAGATTACAATGAGCAGTTCTTC
TRBD2	TRBV7-9	TRBJ2-4	NA	CASSFTPGGAKNIQYF	TGTGCCAGCAGCTTCACCCCGGGAGGAGCCAAAAACATTCAGTACTTC
TRBD2	TRBV12-3/TRBV12-4	TRBJ2-4	many	CASSFMLAGGRDIQYF	TGTGCCAGCAGTTTTATGCTAGCGGGAGGGAGAGACATTCAGTACTTC
NA	TRBV10-1	TRBJ2-3	many	CASSLSAGGIADTQYF	TGCGCCAGCAGTTTGAGTGCGGGCGGGATCGCAGATACGCAGTATTTT
TRBD2	TRBV6-2/TRBV6-3	TRBJ2-3	few	CALSGASGDTDTQYF	TGTGCCTTATCTGGGGCTAGCGGGGACACAGATACGCAGTATTTT
TRBD2	TRBV20-1	TRBJ2-7	few	CSAREHGRTSESYEQYF	TGCAGTGCTAGGGAACACGGGAGGACTAGCGAATCCTACGAGCAGTACTTC
NA	TRBV27	TRBJ1-5	few	CASSLKGSRDQPQHF	TGTGCCAGCAGTTTAAAGGGGAGCAGGGATCAGCCCCAGCATTTT
TRBD2	TRBV24-1	TRBJ2-1	many	CATSDGGGYNEQFF	TGTGCCACCAGTGACGGGGGGGGGTACAATGAGCAGTTCTTC
NA	TRBV14	TRBJ2-1	few	CASSQLKGVETGVFF	TGTGCCAGCAGCCAACTAAAGGGGGTCGAAACGGGAGTTTTCTTC
NA	TRBV27	TRBJ2-3	many	CASRRPTATDTQYF	TGTGCCAGCAGACGCCCGACAGCCACAGATACGCAGTATTTT
NA	TRBV19	TRBJ2-1	NA	CASKGGRAYNEQFF	TGTGCCAGTAAAGGGGGGAGGGCATACAATGAGCAGTTCTTC
NA	TRBV12-3/TRBV12-4	TRBJ1-5	NA	CASSSTGRDLAQHF	TGTGCCAGCAGTTCGACAGGTCGAGATTTGGCCCAGCATTTT
TRBD1	TRBV24-1	TRBJ1-2	NA	CATSDSTGDYGYTF	TGTGCCACCAGTGACTCAACAGGGGACTATGGCTACACCTTC
TRBD1	TRBV7-2	TRBJ2-7	few	CASSFETGSGEQYF	TGTGCCAGCAGCTTCGAGACAGGGAGTGGCGAGCAGTACTTC
NA	TRBV19	TRBJ2-1	few	CATMERSYNEQFF	TGTGCCACCATGGAGAGATCCTACAATGAGCAGTTCTTC
NA	TRBV12-3/TRBV12-4	TRBJ1-5	NA	CASSGTRVGGQPQHF	TGTGCCAGCAGCGGTACGCGGGTAGGGGGGCAGCCCCAGCATTTT
NA	TRBV12-3/TRBV12-4	TRBJ2-7	many	CASSLNSAYEQYF	TGTGCCAGCAGTTTGAACTCAGCCTACGAGCAGTACTTC
NA	TRBV20-1	TRBJ2-7	many	CSASGGEQYF	TGCAGTGCTAGCGGGGGCGAGCAGTACTTC
TRBD1	TRBV27	TRBJ2-7	NA	CASRGTGIGEQYF	TGTGCCAGCAGGGGGACAGGGATAGGCGAGCAGTACTTC
NA	TRBV11-2	TRBJ2-7	NA	CASSFGPDTFCEQYF	TGTGCCAGCAGCTTTGGTCCGGACACCTTCTGCGAGCAGTACTTC
NA	TRBV10-2	TRBJ1-2	NA	CASSEISLGGYTF	TGCGCCAGCAGTGAGATCTCGCTTGGGGGCTACACCTTC
NA	TRBV5-1	TRBJ1-2	NA	CASSLIVGGSNYGYTF	TGCGCCAGCAGCTTGATCGTAGGGGGGTCCAACTATGGCTACACCTTC
NA	TRBV20-1	TRBJ1-2	NA	CSATRLSYGYTF	TGCAGTGCTACCCGGTTGAGCTATGGCTACACCTTC
NA	TRBV3-1	TRBJ2-3	many	CASSHTGTSTDTQYF	TGTGCCAGCAGCCATACCGGGACTAGCACAGATACGCAGTATTTT
TRBD1	TRBV20-1	TRBJ2-5	once	CSARATGGRETQYF	TGCAGTGCTAGGGCGACAGGGGGACGGGAGACCCAGTACTTC
NA	TRBV9	TRBJ2-2	few	CASSVENTGELFF	TGTGCCAGCAGCGTAGAAAACACCGGGGAGCTGTTTTTT
TRBD1	TRBV15	TRBJ2-1	few	CATSRDREQGAMAEQFF	TGTGCCACCAGCAGAGATCGGGAACAGGGGGCGATGGCCGAGCAGTTCTTC
NA	TRBV29-1	TRBJ2-7	many	CSVPRTEPGSYEQYF	TGCAGCGTGCCTCGGACGGAACCGGGGTCCTACGAGCAGTACTTC
NA	TRBV4-1	TRBJ2-7	NA	CASSQLIAAQPYEQYF	TGCGCCAGCAGCCAATTAATAGCGGCGCAACCTTACGAGCAGTACTTC
NA	TRBV7-2	TRBJ2-7	many	CASSHSQYEQYF	TGTGCCAGCAGCCATAGTCAGTACGAGCAGTACTTC
TRBD2	TRBV2	TRBJ2-7	NA	CASSRTGGGYEQYF	TGTGCCAGCAGTAGGACGGGAGGGGGCTACGAGCAGTACTTC
NA	TRBV20-1	TRBJ2-6	few	CSAQPSGANVLTF	TGCAGTGCCCAGCCGTCTGGGGCCAACGTCCTGACTTTC
TRBD2	TRBV6-2/TRBV6-3	TRBJ2-3	NA	CASSSSGSGRADTQYF	TGTGCCAGCAGTTCCTCGGGTAGCGGGAGGGCAGATACGCAGTATTTT